Following are 27 T cell receptor beta chains from one sample sequenced in a study of blood T cells in healthy people across ages (dated by TCRdb to between 2014 and 2017). Library preparation was by 5' RACE. TCRdb names Illumina HiSeq 2500 as the instrument used. The second PCR ran for roughly 7 to 12 cycles and used a J-beta primer mix along with a sample-barcoded 5' primer. Using fastp at Q25 and MiXCR, TCRdb reprocessed the public reads and kept productive beta chains. Rows with a matching CDR3 protein are joined into one entry that keeps the most common DNA and genes. Across this sample there are hundreds of thousands of distinct CDR3 sequences, with about 28% seen only once. Approximately 15% of the sample belongs to the ten largest clones. Material for sequencing was blood. Receptor source: a woman of 80 years or more in good health.

The chain is built from TRBV27 and TRBJ1-1, with 7 nucleotides matching TRBD1. The CDR3 loop spans 14 amino acids. Per germline, CDR1 MNHEY and CDR2 SMNVEV (reference sequence). The ends lost 4 bases at V and 5 bases at J; junction bases unmatched: 7. As DNA, the CDR3 is TGTGCCAGCAGTTCCGGACAGGTTAGGACTGAAGCTTTCTTT. Amino acids: CASSSGQVRTEAFF.

This clonotype was counted only a few times. V and J are TRBV30 and TRBJ2-7, with a tentative D call TRBD1 (6 bases). The CDR3 has 13 amino acids. Trimming shortened V by 3 bases and J by 0 bases, and 9 bases separated the two germline ends. CDR1 is GTSNPN, CDR2 SVGIG, per germline (reference sequence). CDR3 nucleotide sequence: TGTGCCTGGAGGCAGGGGAGCTCCTACGAGCAGTACTTC. Translated, it gives CAWRQGSSYEQYF.

Points on this clonotype: This could be a read error, since a much larger clone is one nucleotide away. The chain couples TRBV7-2 to TRBJ1-4; unclear D gene. The CDR3 runs to 11 residues. The V gene lost 5 bases and the J gene lost 8 bases, with 6 bases spanning the gap. Germline CDR1 and CDR2: SGHTA and FQGNSA. The CDR3 is CTSSSNEKLFF. Here the CDR3 DNA reads TGTACCAGCAGCAGTAACGAAAAACTGTTTTTT.

The sample holds many counts of this clonotype. V gene TRBV30 combines with J gene TRBJ1-2, with a weak D call TRBD1 (5 bases). With 2 bases removed from V and 0 bases from J, the gap between germline ends came to 7 bases. Germline V gene lookup returns CDR1 GTSNPN and CDR2 SVGIG (reference sequence). The CDR3 sequence is 13 residues long. DNA of the CDR3: TGTGCCTGGAGTAAGGGGACTAACTATGGCTACACCTTC. This translates into CAWSKGTNYGYTF.

In DNA form, the CDR3 reads TGCAGTGCTAGGGGTCAGGGTTCCTATAATTCACCCCTCCACTTT. It yields the protein CSARGQGSYNSPLHF. This chain uses TRBV20-1 with TRBJ1-6; maybe TRBD1 (5 bases). The CDR3 covers 15 residues. CDR1 and CDR2 from the germline V gene are DFQATT and SNEGSKA (reference sequence). The V and J ends lost 3 bases and 1 base respectively, with 10 bases between them.

This clonotype appeared a few times. The rearrangement links TRBV5-1 to TRBJ1-2; 9 bases line up with TRBD1. In germline, CDR1 is SGHRS, CDR2 YFSETQ. This CDR3 is 18 amino acids long. With V trimmed by 0 bases and J by 4 bases, 13 bases remained unmatched. The CDR3: CASSLAGTGRRGGYGYTF. Written as DNA, the CDR3 is TGCGCCAGCAGCTTGGCCGGGACAGGGAGACGCGGAGGCTATGGCTACACCTTC.

In regard to this clonotype: A much bigger clone sits one base away, suggesting this may be a read error. The J gene is TRBJ2-5, the V gene TRBV4-2; 14 nucleotides align to TRBD2. The CDR3 consists of 15 residues. J was trimmed by 11 bases and V by 3 bases; bases with no gene match: 8. Germline assignment: CDR1 LGHNA and CDR2 YNFKEQ. This CDR3 is CASSQGTSGGLGQYF. In DNA form, the CDR3 reads TGTGCCAGCAGCCAGGGGACTAGCGGGGGCTTGGGGCAGTACTTC.

This clonotype was recorded at least ten times. This chain links TRBV9 with TRBJ2-7, with 8 bases lining up with TRBD1. This CDR3 contains 15 residues. From germline, CDR1 is SGDLS and CDR2 YYNGEE. The trim removed 4 bases at V and 0 bases at J, leaving 6 bases unmatched. The DNA for the CDR3 is TGTGCCAGCAGCCGACAGGGGTCCCCCTCCTACGAGCAGTACTTC. This codes for CASSRQGSPSYEQYF. The whole variable domain, filled in from reference TRBV9 and TRBJ2-7, reads DSGVTQTPKHLITATGQRVTLRCSPRSGDLSVYWYQQSLDQGLQFLIQYYNGEERAKGNILERFSAQQFPDLHSELNLSSLELGDSALYFCASSRQGSPSYEQYFGPGTRLTVT.

This clonotype was observed at least ten times. This sequence joins TRBV6-2 or TRBV6-3 and TRBJ1-6, with D possibly TRBD1 on 5 matching bases. Deletions cut 6 bases from V and 7 bases from J, with 7 bases between. Germline assignment: CDR1 MNHEY and CDR2 SVGEGT. This CDR3 is built from 12 residues. The CDR3 region is CASSEGNSPLHF. The CDR3 DNA sequence: TGTGCCAGCAGCGAGGGGAATTCACCCCTCCACTTT.

In its sample, this clonotype was seen many times. The CDR3 region is CSASGGMANYGYTF. The CDR3 DNA is TGCAGTGCCTCGGGGGGGATGGCTAACTATGGCTACACCTTC. The chain links TRBV20-1 to TRBJ1-2; D is perhaps TRBD1 (5 bases). The CDR3 contains 14 residues. Per germline, CDR1 DFQATT and CDR2 SNEGSKA (reference sequence). V was trimmed by 6 bases and J by 0 bases, leaving 14 bases between them.

Many counts were recorded for this clonotype. The V gene is TRBV7-2, the J gene TRBJ1-5, with 10 bases aligning to TRBD1. Germline values: CDR1 SGHTA, CDR2 FQGNSA. V shed 2 bases, J shed 2 bases, and the junction held 3 bases outside the gene matches. The CDR3 totals 16 residues. The CDR3 region is CASSLIGTGGNQPQHF. In nucleotides, the CDR3 is TGTGCCAGCAGCTTAATCGGGACAGGGGGCAATCAGCCCCAGCATTTT.

The rearrangement links TRBV28 to TRBJ1-2; 7 bases line up with TRBD1. Per germline, CDR1 MDHEN and CDR2 SYDVKM. The length of the CDR3 is 12 residues. V shed 10 bases, J shed 6 bases, and the junction held 8 bases outside the gene matches. CDR3 nucleotides: TGTGCCACCGGGGGGACAGTGAATGGCTACACCTTC. This encodes CATGGTVNGYTF.

This clonotype was observed many times. The chain carries TRBV20-1 and TRBJ2-7; 9 bases are a match to TRBD2. V gave up 5 bases and J gave up 7 bases; unmatched junction bases: 9. The CDR3 is 13 residues long. Germline V gene sequence: CDR1 DFQATT, CDR2 SNEGSKA (reference sequence). The CDR3 sequence is CSARAGGSGEQYF. The DNA of the CDR3 is TGCAGTGCTCGAGCGGGGGGCTCTGGAGAGCAGTACTTC.

Regarding this clonotype: A much larger clone lies a single base off, so this may be a read error. The rearrangement links TRBV6-2 or TRBV6-3 to TRBJ2-5; weak D call: TRBD1 (6 bases). This CDR3 has 14 residues. From germline, CDR1 is MNHEY and CDR2 SVGEGT. CDR3 loop: CASSYRGRRETRYF. The CDR3 DNA sequence: TGTGCCAGCAGTTACAGGGGGAGACGAGAGACCCGGTACTTC.

This clonotype was detected many times. A clone one base away is much larger, so this may be a read error. This chain connects TRBV9 to TRBJ2-1; D perhaps matches TRBD1 (6 bases). Deletions cut 4 bases from V and 6 bases from J, with 11 bases between. CDR1 and CDR2 from the germline V gene are SGDLS and YYNGEE. The CDR3 contains 13 residues. The CDR3 DNA is TGTGCCAGCAGCCGGGACATCAGCAATGAGCAGTTCTTC. Translation: CASSRDISNEQFF.

Regarding this clonotype: Possible read error: a much larger clone is one base away. The chain couples TRBV5-1 to TRBJ1-2; a weak D match, TRBD1 (5 bases). Germline lookup yields CDR1 SGHRS and CDR2 YFSETQ. The germline V and J ends were trimmed by 0 bases and 10 bases, with 16 bases remaining between them. CDR3 length: 14 amino acids. CDR3 sequence reads: CASSLDRGSGDYTF. CDR3 nucleotide sequence: TGCGCCAGCAGCTTGGATCGGGGCTCGGGCGACTACACCTTC.

This clonotype was counted only a few times. A much larger clone lies one base from this, so it may be a read error. The J gene is TRBJ2-5, the V gene TRBV7-2; TRBD2 matches 10 bases. The CDR3 length is 18 residues. Per germline, CDR1 SGHTA and CDR2 FQGNSA. After removal of 5 bases from V and 11 bases from J, the junction contained 23 bases not matched to a gene. DNA for the CDR3: TGTGCCAGCAGCCCTGACGGGGTACTAGCGGGGAACGACAATGAGCAGTACTTC. Translation gives CASSPDGVLAGNDNEQYF.

Concerning this clonotype: A much more abundant neighbour one base away suggests this may be a read error. The J gene is TRBJ2-5, the V gene TRBV20-1, with 12 bases matching TRBD2. Germline-derived CDR1 and CDR2 are DFQATT and SNEGSKA (reference sequence). CDR3 length: 13 amino acids. V shed 3 bases and J 11 bases; nucleotides not matched to a gene: 7. CDR3 DNA: TGCAGTGCTAGTCTACTAGCGGGGGGTGAGCAGTACTTC. Protein: CSASLLAGGEQYF.

A note on this clonotype: This may be a read error: a much more frequent sequence differs by one nucleotide. The chain has TRBV24-1 and TRBJ2-7; no reliable D call. V was shortened by 4 bases and J by 7 bases, with 10 bases between the two germline ends. Germline values: CDR1 KGHDR, CDR2 SFDVKD. The CDR3 has 12 residues. CDR3 sequence (DNA): TGTGCCACCAGTGAGGGGTACAATGAGCAGTACTTC. Translating it yields CATSEGYNEQYF.

The sample holds a few counts of this clonotype. The chain uses TRBV7-9 and TRBJ1-1; tentative D call: TRBD1 (5 bases). This CDR3 spans 14 amino acids. CDR1 and CDR2 (germline): SEHNR, FQNEAQ (reference sequence). V gave up 5 bases and J gave up 3 bases, with 13 bases separating them. The CDR3 region has the DNA TGTGCCAGCAGCCTCAGGGACTCGGACACTGAAGCTTTCTTT. Translating gives CASSLRDSDTEAFF.

The sample holds a few counts of this clonotype. V gene TRBV5-1 combines with J gene TRBJ2-7, with 12 bases fitting TRBD2. Germline V gene lookup returns CDR1 SGHRS and CDR2 YFSETQ. The CDR3 runs 17 residues. The V segment lost 2 bases and the J segment 3 bases; nucleotides outside the gene matches: 9. CDR3 loop: CASSFHLAGGNFYEQYF. The CDR3, as DNA: TGCGCCAGCAGCTTCCACCTAGCGGGGGGGAACTTCTACGAGCAGTACTTC.

The gene calls are TRBV18 and TRBJ1-4, with 7 bases fitting TRBD1. Germline CDR1 is KGHSH and CDR2 is LQKENI. This CDR3 spans 13 amino acids. J gave up 7 bases and V 3 bases, and 2 bases lay outside the gene matches. The DNA of the CDR3 is TGTGCCAGCTCACCGACAGGGAGTGAAAAACTGTTTTTT. As protein: CASSPTGSEKLFF.

This clonotype was recorded at least ten times. V gene TRBV27 combines with J gene TRBJ1-5; D is ambiguous. This CDR3 is 14 amino acids long. V was pared by 3 bases and J by 4 bases, with 10 bases between. Germline loops: CDR1 MNHEY, CDR2 SMNVEV (reference sequence). CDR3 sequence (DNA): TGTGCCAGCAGTTTCACGGGTCGGAATCAGCCCCAGCATTTT. Its translation is CASSFTGRNQPQHF.

This clonotype was counted ten times or more. The chain employs TRBV6-5 and TRBJ2-7, with 7 bases aligning to TRBD1. This CDR3 comprises 15 residues. Germline V gene sequence: CDR1 MNHEY, CDR2 SVGAGI. J gave up 3 bases and V 0 bases, and 5 bases lay outside the gene matches. This CDR3 reads CASSYSKPGGYEQYF. In DNA form, the CDR3 reads TGTGCCAGCAGTTACTCGAAGCCAGGGGGCTACGAGCAGTACTTC.

This clonotype was picked up many times. The genes are TRBV2 and TRBJ1-5, with 9 positions matching TRBD1. The trim removed 9 bases at V and 6 bases at J, leaving 12 bases unmatched. The CDR3 is made up of 15 amino acids. CDR1 is SNHLY, CDR2 FYNNEI, per germline. CDR3 loop: CASTRDRVAFQPQHF. In DNA, the CDR3 is TGTGCCAGTACCCGGGACAGGGTGGCCTTTCAGCCCCAGCATTTT.

This clonotype was found many times. V gene TRBV29-1 combines with J gene TRBJ2-5; D is uncertain. V was shortened by 3 bases and J by 4 bases, with 9 bases between the two germline ends. Germline V gene data show CDR1 as SQVTM and CDR2 as ANQGSEA. The CDR3 extends over 12 amino acids. This CDR3 reads CSVDPSRETQYF. The CDR3 DNA is TGCAGCGTTGACCCCTCACGAGAGACCCAGTACTTC.

The chain is built from TRBV28 and TRBJ2-3; 8 nucleotides line up with TRBD2. Looked up from germline, CDR1 is MDHEN and CDR2 is SYDVKM. The trim removed 5 bases at V and 4 bases at J, leaving 8 bases unmatched. The length of the CDR3 is 15 residues. The DNA of the CDR3 is TGTGCCAGCAGTCCGAGCGGGGGCCCCGCAGATACGCAGTATTTT. Translating gives CASSPSGGPADTQYF.